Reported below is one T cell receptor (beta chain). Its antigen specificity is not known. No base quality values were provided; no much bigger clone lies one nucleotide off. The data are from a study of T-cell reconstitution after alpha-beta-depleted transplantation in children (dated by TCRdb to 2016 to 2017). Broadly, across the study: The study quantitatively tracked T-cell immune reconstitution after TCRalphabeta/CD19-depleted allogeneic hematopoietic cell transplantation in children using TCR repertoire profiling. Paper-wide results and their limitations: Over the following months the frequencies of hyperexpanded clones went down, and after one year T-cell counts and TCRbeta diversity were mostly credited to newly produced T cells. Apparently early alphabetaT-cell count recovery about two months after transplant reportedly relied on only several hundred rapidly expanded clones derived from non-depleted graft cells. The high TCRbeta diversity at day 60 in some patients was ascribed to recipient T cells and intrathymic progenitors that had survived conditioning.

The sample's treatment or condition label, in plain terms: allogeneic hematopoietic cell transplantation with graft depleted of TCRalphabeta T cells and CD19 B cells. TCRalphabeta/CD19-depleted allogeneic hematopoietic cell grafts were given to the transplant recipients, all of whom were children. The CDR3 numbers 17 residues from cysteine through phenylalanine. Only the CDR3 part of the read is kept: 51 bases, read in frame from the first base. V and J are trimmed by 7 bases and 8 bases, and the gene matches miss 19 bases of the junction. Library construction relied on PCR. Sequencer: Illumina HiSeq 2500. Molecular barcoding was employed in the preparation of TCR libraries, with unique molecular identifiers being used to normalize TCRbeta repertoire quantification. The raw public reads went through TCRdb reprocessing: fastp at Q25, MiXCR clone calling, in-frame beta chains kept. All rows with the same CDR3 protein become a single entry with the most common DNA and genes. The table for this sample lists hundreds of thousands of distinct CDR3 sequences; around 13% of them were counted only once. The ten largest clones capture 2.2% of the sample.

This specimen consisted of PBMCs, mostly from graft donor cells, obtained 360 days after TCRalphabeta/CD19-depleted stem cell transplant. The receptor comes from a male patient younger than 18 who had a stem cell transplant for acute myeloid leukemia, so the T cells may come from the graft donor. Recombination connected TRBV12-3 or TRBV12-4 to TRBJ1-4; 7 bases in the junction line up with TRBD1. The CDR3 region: CASTSWGWSGRGEKLFF. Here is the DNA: TGTGCCAGCACCTCTTGGGGCTGGTCAGGCAGGGGGGAAAAACTGTTTTTT.